This record concerns one T cell receptor beta chain sequence. Its antigen is not known. One junction end does not reproduce the germline sequence, and a read error may be involved. Uncontrolled infection, other autoimmune disease, pregnancy and lactation each barred patients from inclusion. Diagnosing involved the use of clinical symptoms, serum thyroxine and TRAb, thyroid ultrasound and orbital computed tomography. The length of the CDR3 is 14 residues. The germline V gene encodes CDR1 SGHRS and CDR2 YFSETQ. TCR beta CDR3 regions were amplified from RNA transcripts. Carried out on the TCR CDR3, a first-round RT-PCR used the HTBI primer set. From the multiplex PCR reads, TCRdb called clonotypes with MiXCR, one entry per CDR3 protein. In the table there are hundreds of thousands of distinct CDR3 sequences, roughly 40% of which are singletons. This specimen belongs to a study of T cells in Graves' hyperthyroidism and ophthalmopathy. Study-level points and caveats: Progression to ophthalmopathy was predicted a median of roughly 6.5 months early. Ophthalmopathy was told apart from stable hyperthyroidism by a 13 V-J model.

The sequence derives from a man between 18 and 29 years old with Graves' hyperthyroidism. Sequencing was carried out using blood. This chain joins TRBV5-1 and TRBJ2-7; D ambiguous. In nucleotides, the CDR3 is TGTGCCAGCAGTTTCGACCGATTATCCTACGAGCAGTACTTC. The encoded protein is CASSFDRLSYEQYF.